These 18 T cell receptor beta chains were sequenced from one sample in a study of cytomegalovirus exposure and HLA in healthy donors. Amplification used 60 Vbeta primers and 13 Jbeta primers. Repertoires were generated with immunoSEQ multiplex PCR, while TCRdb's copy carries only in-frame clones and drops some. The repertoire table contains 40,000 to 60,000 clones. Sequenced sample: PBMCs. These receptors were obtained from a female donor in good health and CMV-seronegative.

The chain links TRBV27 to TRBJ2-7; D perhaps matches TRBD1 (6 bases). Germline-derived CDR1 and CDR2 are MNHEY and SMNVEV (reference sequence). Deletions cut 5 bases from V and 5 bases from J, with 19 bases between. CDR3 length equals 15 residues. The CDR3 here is CASSPYWTVLDEQYF. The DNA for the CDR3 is TGTGCCAGCAGTCCCTACTGGACAGTTCTCGACGAGCAGTACTTC.

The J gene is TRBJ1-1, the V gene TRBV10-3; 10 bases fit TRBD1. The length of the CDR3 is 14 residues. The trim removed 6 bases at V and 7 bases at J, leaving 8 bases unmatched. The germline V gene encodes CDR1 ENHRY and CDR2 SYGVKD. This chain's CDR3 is CAIRPGTGEREAFF. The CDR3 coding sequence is TGTGCCATCAGGCCCGGGACAGGGGAACGTGAAGCTTTCTTT.

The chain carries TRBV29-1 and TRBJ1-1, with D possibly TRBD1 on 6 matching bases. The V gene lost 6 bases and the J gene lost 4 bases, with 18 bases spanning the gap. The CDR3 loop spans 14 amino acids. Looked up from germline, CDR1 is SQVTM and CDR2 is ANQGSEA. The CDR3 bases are TGCAGCGTGAATAGCAGGGTAGGGGGCACTGAAGCTTTCTTT. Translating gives CSVNSRVGGTEAFF.

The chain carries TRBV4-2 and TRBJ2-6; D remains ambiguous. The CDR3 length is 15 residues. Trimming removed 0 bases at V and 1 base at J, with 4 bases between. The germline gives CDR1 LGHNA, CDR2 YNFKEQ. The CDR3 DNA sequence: TGTGCCAGCAGCCAAGACAGGTCTGGGGCCAACGTCCTGACTTTC. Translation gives CASSQDRSGANVLTF.

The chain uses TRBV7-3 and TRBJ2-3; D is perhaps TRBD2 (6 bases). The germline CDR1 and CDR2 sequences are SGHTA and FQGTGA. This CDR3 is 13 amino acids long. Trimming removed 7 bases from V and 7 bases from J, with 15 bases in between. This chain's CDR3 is CASKNPGENTQYF. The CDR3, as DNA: TGTGCCAGCAAGAACCCGGGAGAAAATACGCAGTATTTT.

CDR3 sequence (DNA): TGCAGCGTTGTTCCCGCAGTCCGCAATTGGAACCAGGGTAGGGGCGAGCAGTTCTTC. Protein sequence: CSVVPAVRNWNQGRGEQFF. The rearrangement links TRBV29-1 to TRBJ2-1, with D possibly being TRBD1 (5 bases). The CDR3 is made up of 19 amino acids. CDR1 and CDR2 (germline): SQVTM, ANQGSEA. V lost 4 bases, J lost 10 bases, and 35 bases lay in between.

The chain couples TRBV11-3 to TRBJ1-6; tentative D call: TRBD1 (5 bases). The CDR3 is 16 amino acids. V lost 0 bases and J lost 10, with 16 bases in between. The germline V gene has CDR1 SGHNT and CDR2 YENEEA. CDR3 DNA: TGTGCCAGCAGCTTAGATATCTTGGAGGGGAGGTCACCCCTCCACTTT. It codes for CASSLDILEGRSPLHF.

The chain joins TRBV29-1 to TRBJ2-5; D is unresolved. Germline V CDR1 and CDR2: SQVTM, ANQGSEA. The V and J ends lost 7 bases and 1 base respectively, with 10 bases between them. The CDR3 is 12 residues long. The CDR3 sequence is CSGLSGQETQYF. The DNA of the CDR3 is TGCAGCGGACTTTCGGGCCAAGAGACCCAGTACTTC. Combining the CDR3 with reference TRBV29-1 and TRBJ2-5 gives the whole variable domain SAVISQKPSRDICQRGTSLTIQCQVDSQVTMMFWYRQQPGQSLTLIATANQGSEATYESGFVIDKFPISRPNLTFSTLTVSNMSPEDSSIYLCSGLSGQETQYFGPGTRLLVL.

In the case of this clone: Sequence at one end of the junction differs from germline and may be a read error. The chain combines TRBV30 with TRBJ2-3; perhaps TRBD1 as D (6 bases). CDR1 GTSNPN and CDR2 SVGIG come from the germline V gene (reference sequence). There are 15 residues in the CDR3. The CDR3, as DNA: TGTGCCTGGGACAGGCGGGTGGGGACCGCAGATAAGCAGTATTTT. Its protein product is CAWDRRVGTADKQYF.

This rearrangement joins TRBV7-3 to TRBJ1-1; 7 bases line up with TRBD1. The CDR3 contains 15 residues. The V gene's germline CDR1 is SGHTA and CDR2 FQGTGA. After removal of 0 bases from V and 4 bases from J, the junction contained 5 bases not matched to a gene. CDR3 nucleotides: TGTGCCAGCAGCTTAACGGCAGGGGGAGTCACTGAAGCTTTCTTT. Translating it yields CASSLTAGGVTEAFF.

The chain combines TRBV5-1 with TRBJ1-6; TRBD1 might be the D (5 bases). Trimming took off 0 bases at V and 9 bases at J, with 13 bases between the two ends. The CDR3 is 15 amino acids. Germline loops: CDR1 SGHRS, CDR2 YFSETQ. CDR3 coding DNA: TGCGCCAGCAGCTTGGGGTCAGGGCAAAGTTCACCCCTCCACTTT. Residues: CASSLGSGQSSPLHF.

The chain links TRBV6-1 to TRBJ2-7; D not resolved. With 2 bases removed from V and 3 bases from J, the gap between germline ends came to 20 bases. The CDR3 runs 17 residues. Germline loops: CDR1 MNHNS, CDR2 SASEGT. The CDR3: CASSEMAPGWISYEQYF. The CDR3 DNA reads TGTGCCAGCAGTGAAATGGCCCCAGGTTGGATTAGCTACGAGCAGTACTTC.

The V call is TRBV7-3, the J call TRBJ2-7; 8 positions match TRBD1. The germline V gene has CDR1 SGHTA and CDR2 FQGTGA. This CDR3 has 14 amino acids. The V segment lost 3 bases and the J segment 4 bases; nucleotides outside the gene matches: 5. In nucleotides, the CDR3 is TGTGCCAGCAGCTTCAGGACAGGGAGGTACGAGCAGTACTTC. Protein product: CASSFRTGRYEQYF. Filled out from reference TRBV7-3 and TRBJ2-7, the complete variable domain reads GAGVSQTPSNKVTEKGKYVELRCDPISGHTALYWYRQSLGQGPEFLIYFQGTGAADDSGLPNDRFFAVRPEGSVSTLKIQRTERGDSAVYLCASSFRTGRYEQYFGPGTRLTVT.

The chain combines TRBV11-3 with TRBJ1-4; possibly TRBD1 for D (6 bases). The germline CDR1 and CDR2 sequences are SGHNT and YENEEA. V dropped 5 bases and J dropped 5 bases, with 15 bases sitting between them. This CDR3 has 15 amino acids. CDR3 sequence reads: CASSLRERGNEKLFF. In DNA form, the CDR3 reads TGTGCCAGCAGCCTCCGGGAAAGGGGGAATGAAAAACTGTTTTTT. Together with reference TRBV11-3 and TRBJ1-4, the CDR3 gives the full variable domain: EAGVVQSPRYKIIEKKQPVAFWCNPISGHNTLYWYLQNLGQGPELLIRYENEEAVDDSQLPKDRFSAERLKGVDSTLKIQPAELGDSAVYLCASSLRERGNEKLFFGSGTQLSVL.

Written as DNA, the CDR3 is TGTGCCAGTAGTCCCAGGGCAGGGCGTTCAATCTATGGCTACACCTTC. It encodes CASSPRAGRSIYGYTF. The rearrangement joins TRBV19 to TRBJ1-2; D possibly corresponds to TRBD1 (5 bases). Germline V gene lookup returns CDR1 LNHDA and CDR2 SQIVND (reference sequence). The CDR3 spans 16 residues. Between the trimmed V and J ends, which lost 5 bases and 4 bases, there was a span of 20 bases.

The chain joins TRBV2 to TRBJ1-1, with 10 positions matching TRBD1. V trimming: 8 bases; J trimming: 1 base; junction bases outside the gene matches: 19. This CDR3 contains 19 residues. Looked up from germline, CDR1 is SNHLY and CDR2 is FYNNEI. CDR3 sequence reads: CASLKRGGTGEAPNTEAFF. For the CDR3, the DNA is TGTGCCAGCTTAAAGCGGGGTGGGACAGGGGAGGCCCCGAACACTGAAGCTTTCTTT.

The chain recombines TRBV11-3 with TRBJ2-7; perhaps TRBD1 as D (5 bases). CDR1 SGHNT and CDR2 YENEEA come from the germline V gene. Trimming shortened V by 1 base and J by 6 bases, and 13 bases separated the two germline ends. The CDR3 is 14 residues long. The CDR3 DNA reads TGTGCCAGCAGCTTAGGTCCAGGGTTGGGCGAGCAGTACTTC. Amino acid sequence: CASSLGPGLGEQYF.

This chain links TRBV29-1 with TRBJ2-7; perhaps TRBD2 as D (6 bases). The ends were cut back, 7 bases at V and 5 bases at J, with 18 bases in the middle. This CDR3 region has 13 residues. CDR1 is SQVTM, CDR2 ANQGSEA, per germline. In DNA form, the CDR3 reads TGCAGCGCCTACCCCGGGACTCTGAACGAGCAGTACTTC. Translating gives CSAYPGTLNEQYF.